This T cell receptor (beta chain) originates from a study of blood T cell repertoires in COVID-19 (dated by TCRdb to 2020 to 2022). Turning to the overall study: Collaborator samples came from the United States, Italy and Spain and covered acute and convalescent phases of COVID-19. The material from the prospective study consisted of cDNA or gDNA derived from T cells, B-cell-depleted T cells, or PBMCs. Subjects who had been exposed to COVID-19, were actively infected with it, or had recovered from it provided the deeply sampled blood TCRbeta repertoires that made up the dataset. A freely available public database, intended as a resource for researchers studying the immune response to SARS-CoV-2, is where the repertoires were released. The samples were drawn from two sources: the first 160 participants of the ongoing ImmuneRACE study, and fewer than 1,500 subjects contributed by 6 global collaborators. A de-identified subject ID, COVID-19 status, age in years and sex were almost always included in the sample metadata. Where HLA class I and class II types were available, the types were taken from metadata supplied by the sample provider, not from assay-based typing. Results and caveats for the whole study, not just this receptor: Clinical and demographic metadata were provided uncurated, with the amount varying by source and participant.

One collaborating source in Seattle enrolled patients while the patients were actively infected and followed the patients over time throughout the course of disease. The collaborating institutions used their own protocols to collect whole blood in K2EDTA tubes. For TCRbeta analysis, collaborators shipped samples as frozen whole blood, isolated PBMCs, or DNA extracted from either of those sample types. Remarks on this clone: Its antigen has not been determined. Base qualities are not provided; no much larger clone lies one nucleotide away.

TCRbeta CDR3 regions were amplified from genomic DNA by means of the immunoSEQ Assay, a bias-controlled multiplex PCR. The authors' analysis ran thus. The number of nucleated cells in each sample was estimated from the amplification of reference gene primers within the assay. Sequence reads were collapsed and filtered to measure the absolute abundance of every unique TCRbeta CDR3 rearrangement. Productive Simpson clonality was computed per sample as the square root of Simpson's diversity index over productive rearrangements. TCRdb stores this immuneACCESS table with in-frame sequences only. Part of the clones is absent; in the studies checked, under half of the shortfall reflects unresolved V genes, and no reason is known for the rest. V, J and clone size are taken as reported in that table, and D and trimming were inferred from the DNA itself. Counted in this sample were under 150,000 clones; about 92% of them appeared once. The ten most abundant clones make up about 4.5% of the sample.

This sequence originates from a man aged 55 to 69 with COVID-19, enrolled during active disease. Specimen: peripheral blood.

CDR3 region: CASSWLTSGRYNEQYF. In nucleotides, the sequence is TGCGCCAGCAGCTGGCTGACTAGCGGGAGATATAACGAGCAGTACTTC. Recombination joined TRBV5-1 with TRBJ2-7; a stretch of 12 junction bases matches TRBD2. CDR1 SGHRS and CDR2 YFSETQ are derived from the germline V gene. The cysteine opens and the phenylalanine closes a CDR3 of 16 amino acids. Only the CDR3 DNA is retained, 48 bases long and in frame from the first base. Germline trimming: 3 bases from V, 5 bases from J; junction bases outside gene matches: 9.